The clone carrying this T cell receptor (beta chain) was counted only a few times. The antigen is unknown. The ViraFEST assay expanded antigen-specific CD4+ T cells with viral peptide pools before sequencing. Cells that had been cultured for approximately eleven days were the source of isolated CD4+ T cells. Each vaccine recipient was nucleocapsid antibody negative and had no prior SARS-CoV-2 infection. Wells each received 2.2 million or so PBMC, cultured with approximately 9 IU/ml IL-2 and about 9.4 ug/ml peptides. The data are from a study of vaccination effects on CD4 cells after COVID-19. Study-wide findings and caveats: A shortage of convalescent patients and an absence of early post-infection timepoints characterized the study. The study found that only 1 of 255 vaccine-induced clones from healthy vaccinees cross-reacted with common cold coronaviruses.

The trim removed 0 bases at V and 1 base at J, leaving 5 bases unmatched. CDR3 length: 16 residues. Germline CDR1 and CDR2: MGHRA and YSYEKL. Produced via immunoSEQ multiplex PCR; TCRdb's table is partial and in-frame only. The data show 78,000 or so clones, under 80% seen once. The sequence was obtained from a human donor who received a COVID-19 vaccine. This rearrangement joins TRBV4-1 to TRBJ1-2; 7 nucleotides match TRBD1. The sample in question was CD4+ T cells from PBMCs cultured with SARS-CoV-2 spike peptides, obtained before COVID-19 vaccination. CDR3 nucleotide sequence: TGCGCCAGCAGCCAAGATCGACAGGGCCTTAACTATGGCTACACCTTC. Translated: CASSQDRQGLNYGYTF.